Following are 14 T cell receptor beta chains from one sample sequenced in a study of cytomegalovirus exposure and HLA in healthy donors. A multiplex PCR was run with 60 Vbeta primers and 13 Jbeta primers. Only in-frame clones appear in the TCRdb table, and some are missing; sequencing was by immunoSEQ multiplex PCR. This table has 150,000 to 200,000 clones, over 65% appearing once. What was sequenced was PBMCs. These receptors were taken from a woman aged 30 to 39 in good health and CMV-seropositive.

The rearrangement uses TRBV14 and TRBJ2-3; weak D call: TRBD1 (6 bases). From germline, CDR1 is SGHDN and CDR2 FVKESK. The CDR3 length is 15 residues. Trimming stripped 4 bases from V and 5 bases from J, with 16 bases between. CDR3 sequence: CASSPSVTGLDTQYF. The CDR3, as DNA: TGTGCCAGCAGCCCAAGTGTCACAGGGTTAGATACGCAGTATTTT.

V usage is TRBV4-3 and J usage is TRBJ2-3; possible D gene TRBD2, 6 bases. V was pared by 2 bases and J by 3 bases, with 27 bases between. Germline loops: CDR1 LGHNA, CDR2 YSLEER. The CDR3 is made up of 20 amino acids. The CDR3 region is CASSQKTGGRTGYRTDTQYF. CDR3 sequence (DNA): TGCGCCAGCAGCCAAAAAACGGGTGGGAGGACGGGTTACAGAACAGATACGCAGTATTTT.

The chain is built from TRBV15 and TRBJ2-1, with 11 positions matching TRBD2. The CDR3 has 17 amino acids. Per germline, CDR1 LNHNV and CDR2 YYDKDF (reference sequence). V shed 0 bases, J shed 9 bases, and the junction held 10 bases outside the gene matches. The DNA of the CDR3 is TGTGCCACCAGCAGAGATCTGGGTAGCGGGAGGGCCTTTGAGCAGTTCTTC. It is translated as CATSRDLGSGRAFEQFF.

The chain uses TRBV27 and TRBJ2-7, with TRBD2 identical over 8 bases. V lost 6 bases, J lost 5 bases, and 9 bases stayed unmatched. CDR1 MNHEY and CDR2 SMNVEV come from the germline V gene (reference sequence). CDR3 size: 14 residues. The DNA for the CDR3 is TGTGCCAGCAGCCTCCTGGGACTAGGCCACGAGCAGTACTTC. It encodes CASSLLGLGHEQYF.

This chain uses TRBV4-1 with TRBJ2-1; 11 bases align to TRBD2. Germline V gene sequence: CDR1 MGHRA, CDR2 YSYEKL. The CDR3 is 15 amino acids. The V gene end was trimmed by 4 bases and the J gene end by 7 bases; junction bases not matched to a gene: 6. For the CDR3, the DNA is TGCGCCAGCAGCCCGCTAGCGGGAGGTCGAAATGAGCAGTTCTTC. This translates into CASSPLAGGRNEQFF.

The chain carries TRBV7-8 and TRBJ1-5; D perhaps matches TRBD1 (5 bases). Deletions cut 0 bases from V and 4 bases from J, with 13 bases between. Germline CDR1 and CDR2: SGHVS and FQNEAQ. The CDR3 extends over 16 amino acids. The CDR3 protein is CASSLAAAGLNQPQHF. In DNA, the CDR3 is TGTGCCAGCAGCTTAGCGGCGGCGGGGCTGAATCAGCCCCAGCATTTT.

V is TRBV5-6 and J is TRBJ2-7; a weak D match, TRBD1 (6 bases). V dropped 4 bases and J dropped 3 bases, with 14 bases sitting between them. The CDR3 has 14 amino acids. Germline lookup yields CDR1 SGHDT and CDR2 YYEEEE. The CDR3 region has the DNA TGTGCCAGCAGCCCCGGGACATATGTCTACGAGCAGTACTTC. The encoded protein is CASSPGTYVYEQYF.

This clone was recorded only once. At one end the junction does not follow the germline gene, possibly because of a read error. This chain connects TRBV30 to TRBJ2-7; TRBD2 is a possible D gene (5 bases). The V gene's germline CDR1 is GTSNPN and CDR2 SVGIG (reference sequence). The CDR3 is 13 amino acids. The CDR3 DNA sequence: TGTGCATGGAGGCTGTGGAGCTCCTACGAGCAGTACTTC. It is translated as CAWRLWSSYEQYF.

The CDR3 DNA is TGTGCCAGCAGTTTTCAGGGCTACCCAGATACGCAGTATTTT. This gives the protein CASSFQGYPDTQYF. The J gene is TRBJ2-3, the V gene TRBV27; possibly TRBD1 for D (5 bases). Trimming left V 3 bases short and J 4 bases short, with 11 bases between. CDR1 MNHEY and CDR2 SMNVEV come from the germline V gene (reference sequence). There are 14 residues in the CDR3.

The chain uses TRBV28 and TRBJ1-1; D perhaps matches TRBD1 (5 bases). Germline assignment: CDR1 MDHEN and CDR2 SYDVKM. The CDR3 is 14 residues long. V lost 5 bases and J lost 7, with 17 bases in between. In nucleotides, the CDR3 is TGTGCCAGCAGTCCCCCCCCAGGGAGGTATGAAGCTTTCTTT. Translation gives CASSPPPGRYEAFF.

The V call is TRBV7-4, the J call TRBJ2-7, with 7 bases lining up with TRBD1. The CDR3 consists of 17 residues. After removal of 4 bases from V and 0 bases from J, the junction contained 12 bases not matched to a gene. The germline V gene encodes CDR1 SGHVT and CDR2 SQSDAQ. The CDR3: CASSSAETGKSSYEQYF. For the CDR3, the DNA is TGTGCCAGCAGCTCCGCCGAGACAGGGAAAAGCTCCTACGAGCAGTACTTC. Full variable domain (rest looked up from reference TRBV7-4 and TRBJ2-7): GAGVSQSPRYKVAKRGRDVALRCDSISGHVTLYWYRQTLGQGSEVLTYSQSDAQRDKSGRPSGRFSAERPERSVSTLKIQRTEQGDSAVYLCASSSAETGKSSYEQYFGPGTRLTVT.

Comment on this clone: Additional DNA sequences in this sample encode the identical CDR3. The chain employs TRBV28 and TRBJ2-3; 10 nucleotides line up with TRBD2. CDR3 length: 18 amino acids. The germline V gene has CDR1 MDHEN and CDR2 SYDVKM. V trimming: 2 bases; J trimming: 3 bases; junction bases outside the gene matches: 11. CDR3 in DNA: TGTGCCAGCAGTTTACCTACTGAGCGGGAGGGCCGTACAGATACGCAGTATTTT. Translated, it gives CASSLPTEREGRTDTQYF.

This clone was recorded a few times. This sequence joins TRBV6-4 and TRBJ2-1; 7 bases align to TRBD2. V shed 4 bases and J 8 bases; nucleotides not matched to a gene: 14. This CDR3 is 16 amino acids long. Germline loops: CDR1 MRHNA, CDR2 SNTAGT. The CDR3: CASSARWGGRSDEQFF. CDR3 in DNA: TGTGCCAGCAGTGCCCGATGGGGCGGGAGATCCGATGAGCAGTTCTTC.

J is TRBJ2-7 and V is TRBV7-8; the match to TRBD2 covers 8 bases. CDR3 length equals 12 residues. V shed 5 bases, J shed 7 bases, and the junction held 4 bases outside the gene matches. Germline CDR1 reads SGHVS; CDR2 reads FQNEAQ. The CDR3 loop is CASSPPGGEQYF. The CDR3 region has the DNA TGTGCCAGCAGCCCTCCGGGAGGGGAGCAGTACTTC.